Listed here are 14 T cell receptor beta chains from one sample, sequenced in a study of post-analysis software for immune sequencing data. General study findings and limits: Elevated frequency relative to controls characterized roughly five TRBV segments in patients, TRBV5-6, TRBV5-1 and TRBV20-1 among them.

Presence of unique molecular identifiers characterized the TCR beta cDNA libraries. From the PCR reads, TCRdb called clonotypes with MiXCR, one entry per CDR3 protein. This sample has 820,000 or so distinct CDR3 sequences; approximately 53% occur once, and the top ten carry 4% to 5.5%. No antigen has been identified for these receptors. The specimen sequenced was blood. These receptors were taken from a girl between 10 and 17 years old with multiple sclerosis.

The V call is TRBV5-1, the J call TRBJ2-1, with TRBD2 identical over 14 bases. The CDR3 has 18 residues. V was clipped by 4 bases and J by 1 base; unmatched bases: 7. The germline V gene encodes CDR1 SGHRS and CDR2 YFSETQ. The DNA for the CDR3 is TGCGCCAGCAGCGGCGGGACTAGCGGGAGAAGATCCTACAATGAGCAGTTCTTC. Translated: CASSGGTSGRRSYNEQFF.

The genes are TRBV12-3 or TRBV12-4 and TRBJ2-7; D may be TRBD1 (6 bases). The CDR3 length is 17 residues. With 6 bases removed from V and 7 bases from J, the gap between germline ends came to 28 bases. DNA for the CDR3: TGTGCCAGCAGCCAAAGAACAGGGCCGAGCTCCTACAATGAGCAGTACTTC. Translated, it gives CASSQRTGPSSYNEQYF.

Only a few counts were recorded for this clonotype. This chain joins TRBV29-1 and TRBJ2-6; D perhaps matches TRBD1 (5 bases). The CDR3 loop spans 17 amino acids. Trimming left V 4 bases short and J 0 bases short, with 16 bases between. CDR1 and CDR2 (germline): SQVTM, ANQGSEA. CDR3 residues: CSVGPVTEASGANVLTF. Written as DNA, the CDR3 is TGCAGCGTTGGCCCTGTGACAGAAGCCTCTGGGGCCAACGTCCTGACTTTC.

V usage is TRBV5-1 and J usage is TRBJ2-1; TRBD2 matches at 10 bases. Near its end, the DNA agrees better with TRBJ2-7, so the J call may be wrong. The CDR3 loop spans 16 amino acids. Germline lookup yields CDR1 SGHRS and CDR2 YFSETQ. The DNA of the CDR3 is TGCGCCAGCAGCCCGGGACTAGCGCTAACCTACAATGAGCAGTACTTC. Its protein is CASSPGLALTYNEQYF.

CDR3 DNA: TGTGCTACACGACAGAGGTGGGACAATCAGCCCCAGCATTTT. This codes for CATRQRWDNQPQHF. This sequence joins TRBV10-3 and TRBJ1-5; TRBD1 might be the D (5 bases). The CDR3 loop spans 14 amino acids. The germline V gene encodes CDR1 ENHRY and CDR2 SYGVKD.

This sequence joins TRBV12-3 or TRBV12-4 and TRBJ2-1; D remains ambiguous. This CDR3 has 11 residues. V was pared by 7 bases and J by 2 bases, with 3 bases between. The CDR3 region is CASTAYNEQFF. DNA for the CDR3: TGTGCCAGCACGGCCTACAATGAGCAGTTCTTC.

The chain joins TRBV7-8 to TRBJ2-7; the D is unclear. V shed 1 base and J shed 2 bases, with 12 bases lying between them. Germline CDR1 reads SGHVS; CDR2 reads FQNEAQ. This CDR3 comprises 15 residues. CDR3 in DNA: TGTGCCAGCAGCTTAGTCCGCTTAATAGCCTACGAGCAGTACTTC. Amino acid sequence: CASSLVRLIAYEQYF.

This clonotype came up a few times. CDR3 DNA sequence: TGTGCCAGCAGCTTGGGAGCGGGTCACACAGATACGCAGTATTTT. As protein: CASSLGAGHTDTQYF. V gene TRBV7-9 combines with J gene TRBJ2-3; perhaps TRBD2 as D (6 bases). Germline loops: CDR1 SEHNR, CDR2 FQNEAQ (reference sequence). The V and J ends lost 3 bases and 2 bases respectively, with 12 bases between them. The CDR3 has 15 amino acids. Based on the CDR3 plus reference TRBV7-9 and TRBJ2-3, the full variable domain is DTGVSQNPRHKITKRGQNVTFRCDPISEHNRLYWYRQTLGQGPEFLTYFQNEAQLEKSRLLSDRFSAERPKGSFSTLEIQRTEQGDSAMYLCASSLGAGHTDTQYFGPGTRLTVL.

This clonotype was counted between two and nine times. The chain has TRBV4-1 and TRBJ2-7, with TRBD2 matching over 11 bases. Germline V lookup: CDR1 MGHRA, CDR2 YSYEKL. The ends lost 1 base at V and 0 bases at J; junction bases unmatched: 2. This CDR3 has 16 residues. The CDR3: CASSQGGLAASYEQYF. The CDR3 DNA follows: TGCGCCAGCAGCCAAGGGGGACTAGCGGCCTCCTACGAGCAGTACTTC.

This chain joins TRBV6-1 and TRBJ2-5; D gene ambiguous. Germline V gives CDR1 MNHNS, CDR2 SASEGT. With 3 bases removed from V and 5 bases from J, the gap between germline ends came to 7 bases. This CDR3 comprises 12 residues. The CDR3 sequence: CASSEVVETQYF. Written as DNA, the CDR3 is TGTGCCAGCAGTGAGGTCGTCGAGACCCAGTACTTC.

The CDR3 sequence is CSVEWGTDTQYF. The CDR3 nucleotides read TGCAGCGTTGAATGGGGCACAGATACGCAGTATTTT. V usage is TRBV29-1 and J usage is TRBJ2-3, with no clear D. CDR1 and CDR2 (germline): SQVTM, ANQGSEA. Trimming stripped 2 bases from V and 1 base from J, with 4 bases between. The CDR3 runs to 12 residues.

This clonotype showed up just a few times. The J gene is TRBJ1-2, the V gene TRBV11-1; TRBD1 is a possible D gene (5 bases). Between the trimmed V and J ends, which lost 1 base and 9 bases, there was a span of 9 bases. CDR1 SGHAT and CDR2 FQDESV come from the germline V gene (reference sequence). The CDR3 has 12 amino acids. In DNA form, the CDR3 reads TGTGCCAGCAGCTTAGAACGGGACCGCTACACCTTC. Translation: CASSLERDRYTF.

The sample holds a few counts of this clonotype. V and J are TRBV7-9 and TRBJ2-5, with 8 positions matching TRBD1. Germline CDR1 SEHNR, CDR2 FQNEAQ (reference sequence). The length of the CDR3 is 15 residues. J lost 2 bases, V lost 6 bases, and 8 bases had no gene match. Here the CDR3 reads CASSLAGGGQETQYF. CDR3 DNA sequence: TGTGCCAGCAGTCTAGCAGGGGGCGGGCAAGAGACCCAGTACTTC.

This clonotype was recorded a few times. The rearrangement uses TRBV15 and TRBJ2-7; D perhaps matches TRBD2 (5 bases). The germline V gene has CDR1 LNHNV and CDR2 YYDKDF (reference sequence). Between the trimmed V and J ends, which lost 5 bases and 0 bases, there was a span of 11 bases. The CDR3 has 14 residues. The CDR3 DNA is TGTGCCACCAGCGATTCGGGAATCTCCTACGAGCAGTACTTC. It is translated as CATSDSGISYEQYF. Supplemented by reference TRBV15 and TRBJ2-7, the full variable domain reads DAMVIQNPRYQVTQFGKPVTLSCSQTLNHNVMYWYQQKSSQAPKLLFHYYDKDFNNEADTPDNFQSRRPNTSFCFLDIRSPGLGDTAMYLCATSDSGISYEQYFGPGTRLTVT.